This TCR beta chain stems from a study of blood T cell repertoires in COVID-19. The CDR3 runs to 18 residues. CDR1 is SGHAT, CDR2 FQNNGV, per germline. J lost 4 bases, V lost 5 bases, and 12 bases had no gene match. Sequencing used immunoSEQ multiplex PCR; TCRdb keeps in-frame clones, though not all of them. The sample consists of 86,000 or so clones, roughly 91% of them appearing once. This clonotype was obtained from a woman aged 45 to 65 in a cohort sampled during active COVID-19. Sequenced material: peripheral blood. This rearrangement joins TRBV11-2 to TRBJ2-3; TRBD2 matches 13 bases. The CDR3 nucleotides are TGTGCCAGCAGCACTCCCCGGACTAGCGGGAGAATTCCAGATACGCAGTATTTT. Protein product: CASSTPRTSGRIPDTQYF. Complete variable domain (other parts from reference TRBV11-2 and TRBJ2-3): EAGVAQSPRYKIIEKRQSVAFWCNPISGHATLYWYQQILGQGPKLLIQFQNNGVVDDSQLPKDRFSAERLKGVDSTLKIQPAKLEDSAVYLCASSTPRTSGRIPDTQYFGPGTRLTVL.